This TCR beta chain was documented in a study of shared T cell receptors in the human thymus. Produced via immunoSEQ multiplex PCR; TCRdb's table is partial and in-frame only. The table has over 650,000 clones, roughly 86% seen once; the top ten hold roughly 0.0086%. The V gene lost 2 bases and the J gene lost 4 bases, with 20 bases spanning the gap. Germline assignment: CDR1 SQVTM and CDR2 ANQGSEA. The CDR3 extends over 16 amino acids. The same data also went into a second study, on human thymus T cells. According to that study: Donor material was obtained from healthy Finnish infants undergoing corrective surgery for congenital heart defects. Corrective heart surgery yielded resections, and these provided the thymus tissue. Gene usage for V and J segments appeared biased in thymic and blood repertoires.

This receptor was obtained from a boy less than two years old with a congenital heart defect. Sequences were obtained from thymocytes. The V call is TRBV29-1, the J call TRBJ1-2, with D perhaps matching TRBD1 (5 bases). CDR3 in amino acids: CSVERVGAHGGYGYTF. The CDR3 DNA is TGCAGCGTTGAAAGGGTTGGGGCGCACGGGGGCTATGGCTACACCTTC. Drawing the rest from reference TRBV29-1 and TRBJ1-2, the complete variable domain is SAVISQKPSRDICQRGTSLTIQCQVDSQVTMMFWYRQQPGQSLTLIATANQGSEATYESGFVIDKFPISRPNLTFSTLTVSNMSPEDSSIYLCSVERVGAHGGYGYTFGSGTRLTVV.